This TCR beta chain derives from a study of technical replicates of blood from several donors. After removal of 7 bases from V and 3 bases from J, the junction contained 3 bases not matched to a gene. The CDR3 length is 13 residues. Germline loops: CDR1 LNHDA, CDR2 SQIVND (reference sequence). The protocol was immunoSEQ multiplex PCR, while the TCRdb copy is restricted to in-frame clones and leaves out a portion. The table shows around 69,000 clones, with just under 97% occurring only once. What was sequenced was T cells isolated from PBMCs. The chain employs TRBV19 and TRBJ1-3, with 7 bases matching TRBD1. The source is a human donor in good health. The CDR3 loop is CASISGGGNTIYF. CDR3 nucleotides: TGTGCCAGTATCTCAGGGGGTGGAAACACCATATATTTT.